Below are 28 T cell receptor beta chains sequenced from a single sample in a study of spatial heterogeneity in lung cancer. Points from the study as a whole: Tumors with more nonsynonymous mutations had more expanded intratumoral alpha and beta TCRs.

One entry per CDR3 protein, called by TCRdb with MiXCR from the 5' RACE reads. The profile shows about 20,000 distinct CDR3 sequences, 6.5% to 8.5% of them singletons. The sample's time point: sample taken at primary tumor resection. These TCRs are of unknown antigen specificity. This sample comprised lung tumor tissue, obtained at surgery. The source is a male donor with early-stage non-small cell lung cancer.

A few counts support this clonotype. The chain combines TRBV5-1 with TRBJ1-5; 8 positions match TRBD1. Germline V gene sequence: CDR1 SGHRS, CDR2 YFSETQ. The CDR3 spans 15 residues. V lost 5 bases, J lost 2 bases, and 6 bases stayed unmatched. The CDR3 loop reads CASSPGGVGNQPQHF. The CDR3 DNA reads TGCGCCAGCAGTCCAGGGGGCGTAGGCAATCAGCCCCAGCATTTT.

This clonotype was seen at least ten times. The chain combines TRBV15 with TRBJ1-3, with a possible D match to TRBD1 (5 bases). Trimming removed 1 base from V and 4 bases from J, with 11 bases in between. Germline values: CDR1 LNHNV, CDR2 YYDKDF (reference sequence). CDR3 size: 15 residues. In DNA form, the CDR3 reads TGTGCCACCAGCAGAGTGGGGGTAGGAGGAAACACCATATATTTT. Amino acids: CATSRVGVGGNTIYF.

This clonotype is categorized as medium-sized. The chain links TRBV5-6 to TRBJ2-5; D is ambiguous. Trimming stripped 1 base from V and 4 bases from J, with 5 bases between. This CDR3 is built from 12 residues. Germline V gene sequence: CDR1 SGHDT, CDR2 YYEEEE. The CDR3 here is CASSLILETQYF. In DNA form, the CDR3 reads TGTGCCAGCAGCTTGATCCTAGAGACCCAGTACTTC.

This clonotype was picked up many times. The V gene is TRBV7-8, the J gene TRBJ1-5; 8 nucleotides agree with TRBD1. The V gene's germline CDR1 is SGHVS and CDR2 FQNEAQ. Unmatched junction bases numbered 5, after V lost 6 bases and J lost 4 bases. This CDR3 region has 14 residues. The DNA for the CDR3 is TGTGCCAGCAGTTGGACAGGGAGAAATCAGCCCCAGCATTTT. As protein: CASSWTGRNQPQHF.

Remarks on this clonotype: One end of the junction does not line up with germline, which may come from a read error. The chain employs TRBV7-6 and TRBJ1-3; D not certain. The CDR3 length is 16 residues. Germline V gene data show CDR1 as SGHVS and CDR2 as FNYEAQ. In DNA, the CDR3 is TGTGCCAGCAGCCTGGGTCCGGGTAACTCTGAAAACACCATATATTTT. Amino acids: CASSLGPGNSENTIYF. The variable domain in full, completed from reference TRBV7-6 and TRBJ1-3, reads GAGVSQSPRYKVTKRGQDVALRCDPISGHVSLYWYRQALGQGPEFLTYFNYEAQQDKSGLPNDRFSAERPEGSISTLTIQRTEQRDSAMYRCASSLGPGNSENTIYFGEGSWLTVV.

By sample fraction, this clonotype is medium-sized (0.01 to 0.1%). The genes are TRBV11-2 and TRBJ1-4, with D perhaps TRBD1 (5 bases). CDR3 length equals 15 residues. Germline V gene data show CDR1 as SGHAT and CDR2 as FQNNGV. V gave up 5 bases and J gave up 0 bases, with 10 bases separating them. CDR3 loop: CASSLGGATNEKLFF. The CDR3 coding sequence is TGTGCCAGCAGCCTGGGGGGGGCAACTAATGAAAAACTGTTTTTT.

In its sample, this clonotype is medium-sized (0.01 to 0.1%). The V and J genes are TRBV7-8 and TRBJ2-7; D is unresolved. Trimming stripped 0 bases from V and 5 bases from J, with 8 bases between. Germline V lookup: CDR1 SGHVS, CDR2 FQNEAQ. The CDR3 extends over 13 amino acids. The DNA of the CDR3 is TGTGCCAGCAGCTTAGCACCAACCCACGAGCAGTACTTC. The encoded protein is CASSLAPTHEQYF.

The chain combines TRBV20-1 with TRBJ2-7; D is unclear. This CDR3 has 13 amino acids. The germline V gene has CDR1 DFQATT and CDR2 SNEGSKA (reference sequence). The V gene lost 0 bases and the J gene lost 3 bases, with 9 bases spanning the gap. The CDR3 protein is CSAREGQRYEQYF. DNA of the CDR3: TGCAGTGCTAGAGAAGGCCAGCGCTACGAGCAGTACTTC.

Notes on this clonotype: A junction boundary mismatches the germline segment, possibly from a read error. The chain has TRBV5-8 and TRBJ1-2, with 7 positions matching TRBD1. This CDR3 has 18 residues. Germline CDR1 and CDR2: SGHTS and YDEGEE. CDR3: CASSRSWMGQRRVYGDTF. DNA for the CDR3: TGTGCCAGCAGCCGAAGTTGGATGGGACAGCGCCGGGTCTATGGCGACACCTTC.

This clonotype was counted between two and nine times. The J gene is TRBJ2-5, the V gene TRBV5-1; D perhaps matches TRBD1 (5 bases). Between the trimmed V and J ends, which lost 0 bases and 5 bases, there was a span of 11 bases. In germline, CDR1 is SGHRS, CDR2 YFSETQ. The CDR3 length is 14 residues. CDR3 sequence: CASSLAQGRETQYF. The CDR3 region has the DNA TGCGCCAGCAGCTTGGCGCAGGGAAGGGAGACCCAGTACTTC.

This clonotype has at least ten counts. The J gene is TRBJ2-1, the V gene TRBV7-2; no clear D gene. The CDR3 contains 13 residues. The germline CDR1 and CDR2 sequences are SGHTA and FQGNSA. The V end lost 3 bases, the J end lost 8 bases, and 11 bases lay between the germline ends. CDR3 DNA: TGTGCCAGCAGCTTCCGGTATAGGGATGAGCAGTTCTTC. The encoded protein is CASSFRYRDEQFF.

This clonotype counts as medium-sized (0.01 to 0.1%). This chain joins TRBV11-3 and TRBJ1-4; D call uncertain. V was shortened by 4 bases and J by 8 bases, with 17 bases between the two germline ends. The length of the CDR3 is 15 residues. CDR1 SGHNT and CDR2 YENEEA come from the germline V gene. CDR3 residues: CASSSWTLDVEKLFF. CDR3 in DNA: TGTGCCAGCAGCTCCTGGACCTTGGATGTCGAAAAACTGTTTTTT.

This clonotype has a handful of counts. This rearrangement joins TRBV20-1 to TRBJ2-3; 10 nucleotides agree with TRBD2. The length of the CDR3 is 15 residues. The germline V gene encodes CDR1 DFQATT and CDR2 SNEGSKA (reference sequence). The V gene end was trimmed by 5 bases and the J gene end by 1 base; junction bases not matched to a gene: 6. CDR3 sequence: CSAPRAGGRTDTQYF. The CDR3 DNA sequence: TGCAGTGCTCCCAGAGCGGGGGGGCGCACAGATACGCAGTATTTT.

This clonotype was counted at least ten times. J is TRBJ1-1 and V is TRBV30, with no clear D. V lost 4 bases, J lost 0 bases, and 9 bases lay in between. The CDR3 has 13 residues. Germline CDR1 GTSNPN, CDR2 SVGIG (reference sequence). The CDR3 coding sequence is TGTGCCTGGACCTGGGGTATGAACACTGAAGCTTTCTTT. This encodes CAWTWGMNTEAFF.

This clonotype was recorded at least ten times. This sequence joins TRBV28 and TRBJ2-2; D is uncertain. This CDR3 contains 15 residues. V dropped 3 bases and J dropped 4 bases, with 12 bases sitting between them. Germline loops: CDR1 MDHEN, CDR2 SYDVKM. The CDR3 DNA reads TGTGCCAGCAGTTTGTTCACAGAACCCACCGGGGAGCTGTTTTTT. It translates to CASSLFTEPTGELFF.

This clonotype was seen a few times. The chain carries TRBV5-4 and TRBJ2-1, with 7 bases that match TRBD1. From germline, CDR1 is SGHNT and CDR2 YYREEE (reference sequence). The CDR3 extends over 15 amino acids. The V and J ends lost 4 bases and 7 bases, in that order; junction bases with no gene match: 11. The CDR3, as DNA: TGTGCCAGCAGCGGACGGACAGGCAAGGGGAATGAGCAGTTCTTC. It yields the protein CASSGRTGKGNEQFF.

Ten or more counts support this clonotype. This chain's CDR3 is CASSHLPFTLTARELNTEAFF. As DNA, the CDR3 is TGTGCCAGCAGCCACTTACCCTTCACCCTCACCGCCAGGGAGCTGAACACTGAAGCTTTCTTT. The V call is TRBV11-2, the J call TRBJ1-1, with D maybe TRBD1 (5 bases). CDR1 SGHAT and CDR2 FQNNGV come from the germline V gene. This CDR3 region has 21 residues. Trimming cost V 5 bases and J 0 bases, with 31 bases left between them.

This clonotype was observed many times. This chain uses TRBV18 with TRBJ1-4, with D possibly matching TRBD1 (6 bases). The CDR3 extends over 17 amino acids. Germline V gene sequence: CDR1 KGHSH, CDR2 LQKENI. Trimming took off 3 bases at V and 0 bases at J, with 14 bases between the two ends. This chain's CDR3 is CASSPMTGAATNEKLFF. The CDR3 DNA follows: TGTGCCAGCTCACCTATGACGGGGGCCGCAACTAATGAAAAACTGTTTTTT.

The sample holds many counts of this clonotype. The J gene is TRBJ2-7, the V gene TRBV6-5; TRBD1 aligns across 10 bases. V shed 6 bases, J shed 0 bases, and the junction held 2 bases outside the gene matches. The CDR3 runs to 14 residues. Germline-derived CDR1 and CDR2 are MNHEY and SVGAGI. The CDR3 protein is CASRWTGGSYEQYF. CDR3 DNA sequence: TGTGCCAGCAGGTGGACAGGGGGCTCCTACGAGCAGTACTTC.

This clonotype is deemed medium-sized (0.01 to 0.1%). The chain is built from TRBV25-1 and TRBJ1-5; D might be TRBD1 (5 bases). The CDR3 has 14 amino acids. Germline V gives CDR1 MGHDK, CDR2 SYGVNS. Trimming cost V 2 bases and J 3 bases, with 8 bases left between them. CDR3 protein: CASSEAGDNQPQHF. The CDR3 nucleotides are TGTGCCAGCAGTGAAGCGGGGGACAATCAGCCCCAGCATTTT.

The sample holds a few counts of this clonotype. The V and J genes are TRBV27 and TRBJ2-7, with D possibly being TRBD1 (6 bases). The germline CDR1 and CDR2 sequences are MNHEY and SMNVEV (reference sequence). Between the trimmed V and J ends, which lost 6 bases and 3 bases, there was a span of 15 bases. The CDR3 length is 14 residues. CDR3 nucleotides: TGTGCCAGCAGCCGAGGACAGAGTATCTACGAGCAGTACTTC. This gives the protein CASSRGQSIYEQYF.

This clonotype was seen more than once but under ten times. The chain has TRBV7-8 and TRBJ2-7; 7 nucleotides agree with TRBD1. V gave up 1 base and J gave up 7 bases; unmatched junction bases: 10. The CDR3 contains 15 residues. Germline loops: CDR1 SGHVS, CDR2 FQNEAQ. DNA for the CDR3: TGTGCCAGCAGCTTAGGACAGGGAAATCTCGTAGAGCAGTACTTC. As protein: CASSLGQGNLVEQYF.

This clonotype was recorded at least ten times. At one end the junction does not follow the germline gene, possibly because of a read error. The chain is built from TRBV7-7 and TRBJ1-5; no reliable D call. Germline values: CDR1 SSHAT, CDR2 FNYEAQ (reference sequence). CDR3 length: 13 residues. DNA for the CDR3: TGTGCTAGCAGCTTAGGGCTGAATCAGCCCCAGCATTTT. Translating it yields CASSLGLNQPQHF.

This clonotype has at least ten counts. The genes are TRBV20-1 and TRBJ2-7; 10 bases are a match to TRBD1. The germline V gene has CDR1 DFQATT and CDR2 SNEGSKA (reference sequence). With V trimmed by 0 bases and J by 3 bases, 14 bases remained unmatched. The CDR3 runs to 18 residues. The CDR3 coding sequence is TGCAGTGCTAGAGATAGTCTTCTTCCGGGACAGGGGCGCTACGAGCAGTACTTC. Translated: CSARDSLLPGQGRYEQYF.

This clonotype showed up just a few times. The chain combines TRBV28 with TRBJ2-5, with 8 bases that match TRBD2. CDR3 size: 14 residues. Germline CDR1 MDHEN, CDR2 SYDVKM. With V trimmed by 3 bases and J by 5 bases, 5 bases remained unmatched. CDR3 bases: TGTGCCAGCAGTTTGGCGGGGGGTTTTGAGACCCAGTACTTC. Protein product: CASSLAGGFETQYF.

The chain is built from TRBV20-1 and TRBJ1-5; TRBD1 aligns across 7 bases. Trimming at V came to 6 bases and at J to 2 bases, leaving 19 bases not matched to a gene. CDR3 size: 18 residues. The germline CDR1 and CDR2 sequences are DFQATT and SNEGSKA (reference sequence). The CDR3 coding sequence is TGCAGTGCACTTACTCCGGGACAGCCCCAGGAAGGCAATCAGCCCCAGCATTTT. It encodes CSALTPGQPQEGNQPQHF.

Many counts were recorded for this clonotype. The chain has TRBV20-1 and TRBJ1-6, with D maybe TRBD1 (6 bases). Germline CDR1 is DFQATT and CDR2 is SNEGSKA (reference sequence). V shed 0 bases and J shed 10 bases, with 16 bases lying between them. The CDR3 is 15 amino acids. CDR3 loop: CSARDYEGGGSPLHF. DNA for the CDR3: TGCAGTGCTAGAGATTATGAAGGGGGTGGGTCACCCCTCCACTTT.

CDR3 loop: CASSTASFETQYF. The CDR3, as DNA: TGCGCCAGCAGCACAGCGTCGTTCGAGACCCAGTACTTC. This chain joins TRBV5-1 and TRBJ2-5; D uncertain. Looked up from germline, CDR1 is SGHRS and CDR2 is YFSETQ. Trimming took off 4 bases at V and 5 bases at J, with 12 bases between the two ends. This CDR3 has 13 residues.